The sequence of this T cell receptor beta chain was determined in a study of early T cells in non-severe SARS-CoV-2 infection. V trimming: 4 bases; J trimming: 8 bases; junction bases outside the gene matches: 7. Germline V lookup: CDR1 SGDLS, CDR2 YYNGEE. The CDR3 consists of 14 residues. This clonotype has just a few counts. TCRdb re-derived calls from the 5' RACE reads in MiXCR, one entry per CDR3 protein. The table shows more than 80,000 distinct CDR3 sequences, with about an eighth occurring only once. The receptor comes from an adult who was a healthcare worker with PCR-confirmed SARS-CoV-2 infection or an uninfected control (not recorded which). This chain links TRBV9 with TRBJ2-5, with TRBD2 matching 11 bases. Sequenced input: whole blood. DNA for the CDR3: TGTGCCAGCAGCCCCCCCACTAGCGGGGGAACCCAGTACTTC. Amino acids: CASSPPTSGGTQYF.